Detailed here is one TCR beta chain. This sample stems from a study of blood T cell repertoires in COVID-19. Across the whole study: COVID-19 samples from acute and convalescent phases originated in the United States, Italy and Spain. In each case, the material was cDNA or gDNA derived from T cells, B-cell-depleted T cells, or PBMCs.

As handled by the study authors: Estimates of nucleated cell counts were drawn from the amplification of reference gene primers. Libraries were prepared by immunoSEQ multiplex PCR; TCRdb keeps only in-frame clonotypes and omits some of them. V and J calls and clone size are copied from that table; D and trimming were computed from the DNA. The table records hundreds of thousands of clones, over 75% of them present only once. CDR1 is KGHSH, CDR2 LQKENI, per germline. CDR3 length: 16 residues. V shed 1 base and J shed 0 bases, with 12 bases lying between them. The chain employs TRBV18 and TRBJ2-5; TRBD2 is a possible D gene (6 bases). The sample comprised peripheral blood. The TCR originated in a man aged 50 to 59 with active or convalescent COVID-19. CDR3 DNA sequence: TGTGCCAGCTCACCACTACCAGGAGGGTACCAAGAGACCCAGTACTTC. Translating gives CASSPLPGGYQETQYF.